These 14 T cell receptor beta chains were all obtained from the same sample, sequenced in a study of control samples from healthy donors and cancer patients (TCRdb year 2020). Library preparation employed the immunoSEQ multiplex PCR assay. TCRdb holds this immuneACCESS table with in-frame rearrangements only. Some clones are missing; in checked studies, unresolved V genes explain under half, and the rest has no known cause. This sample is represented by roughly 60,000 clones; roughly 92% of them were singletons. In total, the top ten clones hold around 4% of the sample. The specimen was blood. The receptors shown here come from a man aged 25 to 40 in good health.

The chain is built from TRBV9 and TRBJ2-1; D could derive from TRBD1 or TRBD2 (7 bases each). CDR1 and CDR2 from the germline V gene are SGDLS and YYNGEE. Deletions cut 0 bases from V and 3 bases from J, with 13 bases between. The CDR3 totals 16 residues. The CDR3 here is CASSVGGGGYYNEQFF. The CDR3 DNA follows: TGTGCCAGCAGCGTAGGGGGAGGGGGCTACTACAATGAGCAGTTCTTC.

The V gene is TRBV20-1, the J gene TRBJ1-2; no firm D call. Trimming removed 6 bases at V and 3 bases at J, with 8 bases between. This CDR3 has 11 residues. The V gene's germline CDR1 is DFQATT and CDR2 SNEGSKA (reference sequence). The CDR3 region is CSAPSDYGYTF. CDR3 nucleotides: TGCAGTGCCCCCTCCGACTATGGCTACACCTTC.

As to this clone: A junction end diverges from the germline sequence, so it may reflect a read error. V and J are TRBV12-3 or TRBV12-4 and TRBJ1-5, with unresolved D. The CDR3 totals 13 residues. The CDR3 region is CASSLEPNQPQHF. Written as DNA, the CDR3 is TGTGCCAGCAGTTTAGAGCCCAATCAACCCCAGCATTTT.

This sequence joins TRBV18 and TRBJ2-7; TRBD1 aligns across 9 bases. Germline CDR1 is KGHSH and CDR2 is LQKENI. The CDR3 is 16 residues long. V lost 2 bases, J lost 2 bases, and 7 bases stayed unmatched. CDR3 region: CASSPTGRQGAYEQYF. CDR3 nucleotides: TGTGCCAGCTCACCAACCGGTAGACAGGGGGCCTACGAGCAGTACTTC.

J is TRBJ1-4 and V is TRBV10-1; D remains ambiguous. Germline V gene lookup returns CDR1 WNHNN and CDR2 SYGVQD (reference sequence). This CDR3 is built from 14 residues. Deletions cut 4 bases from V and 6 bases from J, with 12 bases between. CDR3 sequence reads: CASSAGDKDEKLFF. In DNA, the CDR3 is TGCGCCAGCAGTGCCGGGGATAAGGATGAAAAACTGTTTTTT.

V usage is TRBV7-2 and J usage is TRBJ1-2; 9 positions agree with TRBD1. With 5 bases clipped from V and 6 bases from J, the junction kept 7 bases outside the gene matches. Germline assignment: CDR1 SGHTA and CDR2 FQGNSA. The CDR3 extends over 14 amino acids. The CDR3 DNA follows: TGTGCCAGCAGCCAGGGACAGGGTTGGGATGGCTACACCTTC. Amino acid sequence: CASSQGQGWDGYTF.

The chain carries TRBV28 and TRBJ1-1, with D hard to call. This CDR3 contains 15 residues. The germline V gene encodes CDR1 MDHEN and CDR2 SYDVKM. With 1 base removed from V and 0 bases from J, the gap between germline ends came to 9 bases. The CDR3 DNA sequence: TGTGCCAGCAGTTTATCGTTTGATATGAACACTGAAGCTTTCTTT. It yields the protein CASSLSFDMNTEAFF.

This clone appeared a single time. The chain joins TRBV4-1 to TRBJ1-1, with TRBD1 matching 11 bases. V lost 3 bases to trimming and J lost 6 bases; unmatched junction nucleotides: 6. Germline values: CDR1 MGHRA, CDR2 YSYEKL. The CDR3 runs to 15 residues. The CDR3 region has the DNA TGCGCCAGCAGCCACGTGGGACAGGGGGGTTCTGAAGCTTTCTTT. This gives the protein CASSHVGQGGSEAFF.

V and J are TRBV5-6 and TRBJ2-1, with TRBD2 as a possible D gene (6 bases). CDR1 and CDR2 from the germline V gene are SGHDT and YYEEEE. V gave up 4 bases and J gave up 10 bases, with 18 bases separating them. The CDR3 extends over 14 amino acids. CDR3 in DNA: TGTGCCAGCAGCCTCGCGGGGCTATCGGTCGAGCAGTTCTTC. Protein product: CASSLAGLSVEQFF.

The chain recombines TRBV24-1 with TRBJ2-3; the match to TRBD1 covers 7 bases. The CDR3 length is 16 residues. The V gene's germline CDR1 is KGHDR and CDR2 SFDVKD. Trimming removed 0 bases from V and 1 base from J; junction bases left unmatched: 3. The CDR3: CATSDLATGRTDTQYF. The CDR3 bases are TGTGCCACCAGTGATTTGGCGACAGGGCGCACAGATACGCAGTATTTT.

In its sample, this clone was seen once. The rearrangement joins TRBV9 to TRBJ2-3; TRBD2 matches at 9 bases. Germline V gives CDR1 SGDLS, CDR2 YYNGEE. V lost 0 bases, J lost 3 bases, and 11 bases stayed unmatched. The CDR3 spans 18 residues. The CDR3 nucleotides read TGTGCCAGCAGCGTAGGCTATAGCGGGAGTAAGAGGACAGATACGCAGTATTTT. Protein product: CASSVGYSGSKRTDTQYF. The full variable domain, in which reference TRBV9 and TRBJ2-3 provide the parts outside the CDR3, is DSGVTQTPKHLITATGQRVTLRCSPRSGDLSVYWYQQSLDQGLQFLIQYYNGEERAKGNILERFSAQQFPDLHSELNLSSLELGDSALYFCASSVGYSGSKRTDTQYFGPGTRLTVL.

The table lists this clone with a few counts. The V and J genes are TRBV3-1 (or the pseudogene TRBV3-2) and TRBJ1-1, with TRBD1 matching over 10 bases. Unmatched junction bases numbered 6, after V lost 6 bases and J lost 8 bases. From germline, CDR1 is LGHDT and CDR2 YNNKEL (reference sequence). The CDR3 extends over 13 amino acids. The CDR3 DNA follows: TGTGCCAGCAGGGTGGGACAGGGGAAGGAAGCTTTCTTT. Its translation is CASRVGQGKEAFF.

This clone showed up just once. CDR3 nucleotide sequence: TGTGCCAGCAGTTTATACGAGGTTTCGAACACTGAAGCTTTCTTT. Translated, it gives CASSLYEVSNTEAFF. The chain carries TRBV28 and TRBJ1-1; unclear D gene. The V gene lost 1 base and the J gene lost 1 base, with 10 bases spanning the gap. The CDR3 contains 15 residues. Germline V gives CDR1 MDHEN, CDR2 SYDVKM. Complete variable domain (other parts from reference TRBV28 and TRBJ1-1): DVKVTQSSRYLVKRTGEKVFLECVQDMDHENMFWYRQDPGLGLRLIYFSYDVKMKEKGDIPEGYSVSREKKERFSLILESASTNQTSMYLCASSLYEVSNTEAFFGQGTRLTVV.

The chain uses TRBV7-2 and TRBJ2-5; D uncertain. Looked up from germline, CDR1 is SGHTA and CDR2 is FQGNSA. Trimming removed 5 bases from V and 5 bases from J, with 12 bases in between. The CDR3 totals 13 residues. CDR3 DNA sequence: TGTGCCAGCAGCGATAGGGTCGAGGAGACCCAGTACTTC. Translating gives CASSDRVEETQYF.